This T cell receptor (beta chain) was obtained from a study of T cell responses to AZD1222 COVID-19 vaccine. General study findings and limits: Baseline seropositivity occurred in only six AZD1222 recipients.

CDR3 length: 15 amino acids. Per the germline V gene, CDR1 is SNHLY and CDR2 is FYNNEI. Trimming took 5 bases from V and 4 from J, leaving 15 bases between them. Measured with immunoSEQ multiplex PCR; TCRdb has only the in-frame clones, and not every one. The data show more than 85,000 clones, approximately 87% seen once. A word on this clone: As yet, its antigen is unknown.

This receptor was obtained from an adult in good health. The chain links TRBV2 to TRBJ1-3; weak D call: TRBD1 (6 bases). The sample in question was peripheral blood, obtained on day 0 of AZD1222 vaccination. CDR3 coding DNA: TGTGCCAGCAGTCTTCAGGGGTTTGGAGGAAACACCATATATTTT. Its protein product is CASSLQGFGGNTIYF.